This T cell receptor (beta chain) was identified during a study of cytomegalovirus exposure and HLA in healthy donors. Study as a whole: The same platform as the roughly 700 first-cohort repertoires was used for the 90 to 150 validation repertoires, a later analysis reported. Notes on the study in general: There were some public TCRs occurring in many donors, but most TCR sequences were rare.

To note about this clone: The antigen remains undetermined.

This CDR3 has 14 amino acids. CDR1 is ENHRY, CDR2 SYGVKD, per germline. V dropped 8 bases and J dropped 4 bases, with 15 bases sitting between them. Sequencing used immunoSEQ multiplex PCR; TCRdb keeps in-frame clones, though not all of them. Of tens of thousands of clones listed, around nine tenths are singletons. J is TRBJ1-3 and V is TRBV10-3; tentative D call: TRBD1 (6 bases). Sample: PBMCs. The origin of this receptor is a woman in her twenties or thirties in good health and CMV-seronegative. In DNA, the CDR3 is TGTGCCATCGAAAGGGGGGGAGCCGGAAACACCATATATTTT. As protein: CAIERGGAGNTIYF.